These 23 T cell receptor beta chains were all obtained from the same sample, sequenced in a study of blood T cell repertoires in COVID-19. Measured with immunoSEQ multiplex PCR; TCRdb has only the in-frame clones, and not every one. The data show roughly 84,000 clones, 70% to 90% seen once. Specimen: peripheral blood. The source is an elderly man with active or convalescent COVID-19.

This chain links TRBV28 with TRBJ2-3, with 12 bases fitting TRBD2. J gave up 6 bases and V 2 bases, and 9 bases lay outside the gene matches. Germline V gene sequence: CDR1 MDHEN, CDR2 SYDVKM. The length of the CDR3 is 17 residues. CDR3 sequence (DNA): TGTGCCAGCAGTTTACAAGGACTAGCGGGACCTGGGGATACGCAGTATTTT. It translates to CASSLQGLAGPGDTQYF.

The chain is built from TRBV30 and TRBJ1-3; no clear D. V shed 1 base and J shed 0 bases, with 10 bases lying between them. CDR1 is GTSNPN and CDR2 is SVGIG in the germline V gene (reference sequence). The CDR3 length is 15 residues. CDR3: CAWSALFSSGNTIYF. The DNA for the CDR3 is TGTGCCTGGAGTGCGCTCTTCAGCTCTGGAAACACCATATATTTT.

This chain connects TRBV5-1 to TRBJ2-3; tentatively, D is TRBD2 (5 bases). Germline-derived CDR1 and CDR2 are SGHRS and YFSETQ. V gave up 2 bases and J gave up 0 bases, with 7 bases separating them. The CDR3 has 14 residues. CDR3 protein: CASSLPGSTDTQYF. The DNA of the CDR3 is TGCGCCAGCAGCTTACCGGGGAGCACAGATACGCAGTATTTT. Full variable domain (remainder filled in from reference TRBV5-1 and TRBJ2-3): KAGVTQTPRYLIKTRGQQVTLSCSPISGHRSVSWYQQTPGQGLQFLFEYFSETQRNKGNFPGRFSGRQFSNSRSEMNVSTLELGDSALYLCASSLPGSTDTQYFGPGTRLTVL.

The rearrangement joins TRBV28 to TRBJ1-1; D remains unclear. V lost 6 bases and J lost 3, with 8 bases in between. In germline, CDR1 is MDHEN, CDR2 SYDVKM. The CDR3 extends over 12 amino acids. CDR3 coding DNA: TGTGCCAGCAGCCTCAGGTACACTGAAGCTTTCTTT. Its translation: CASSLRYTEAFF.

The gene calls are TRBV9 and TRBJ1-2; D might be TRBD1 (5 bases). Trimming left V 3 bases short and J 9 bases short, with 9 bases between. This CDR3 has 11 residues. Germline V gene lookup returns CDR1 SGDLS and CDR2 YYNGEE. CDR3 sequence (DNA): TGTGCCAGCAGCGCCAGGGTTAGCTACACCTTC. Amino acid sequence: CASSARVSYTF.

V and J are TRBV18 and TRBJ1-6; 8 bases are shared with TRBD1. The CDR3 loop spans 16 amino acids. Germline-derived CDR1 and CDR2 are KGHSH and LQKENI. The V and J ends lost 5 bases and 5 bases, in that order; junction bases with no gene match: 8. The CDR3 loop reads CASSNHQGADNSPLHF. The CDR3, as DNA: TGTGCCAGCTCAAACCACCAGGGGGCGGATAATTCACCCCTCCACTTT. The variable domain in full, with the rest retrieved from reference TRBV18 and TRBJ1-6, is NAGVMQNPRHLVRRRGQEARLRCSPMKGHSHVYWYRQLPEEGLKFMVYLQKENIIDESGMPKERFSAEFPKEGPSILRIQQVVRGDSAAYFCASSNHQGADNSPLHFGNGTRLTVT.

Written as DNA, the CDR3 is TGCGCCAGCAGCTTGGTGGCCCGCAAGAAAACAGGGGGTTCCTACGAGCAGTACGTC. Amino acids: CASSLVARKKTGGSYEQYV. The V call is TRBV5-1, the J call TRBJ2-7; 8 positions agree with TRBD1. Losses at the gene ends were 0 bases for V and 1 base for J; bases not matched to a gene: 15. The CDR3 is 19 residues long. Germline CDR1 reads SGHRS; CDR2 reads YFSETQ.

The CDR3: CASSSELAFHEQFF. In DNA form, the CDR3 reads TGTGCCAGCAGCTCGGAGCTAGCCTTCCATGAGCAGTTCTTC. This chain connects TRBV7-9 to TRBJ2-1; weak D call: TRBD2 (5 bases). The germline V and J ends were trimmed by 4 bases and 8 bases, with 15 bases remaining between them. Germline V gene lookup returns CDR1 SEHNR and CDR2 FQNEAQ (reference sequence). The CDR3 runs to 14 residues. Full variable domain (remainder filled in from reference TRBV7-9 and TRBJ2-1): DTGVSQNPRHKITKRGQNVTFRCDPISEHNRLYWYRQTLGQGPEFLTYFQNEAQLEKSRLLSDRFSAERPKGSFSTLEIQRTEQGDSAMYLCASSSELAFHEQFFGPGTRLTVL.

V gene TRBV4-1 combines with J gene TRBJ1-5; D is perhaps TRBD1 (5 bases). Germline V CDR1 and CDR2: MGHRA, YSYEKL. The CDR3 is 15 amino acids. V was cut by 1 base and J by 1 base, with 8 bases left in between. The CDR3 loop reads CASSQVGGSNQPQHF. For the CDR3, the DNA is TGCGCCAGCAGCCAAGTGGGGGGGAGCAATCAGCCCCAGCATTTT.

The chain carries TRBV29-1 and TRBJ2-1, with D possibly TRBD2 on 5 matching bases. V gave up 0 bases and J gave up 4 bases, with 13 bases separating them. The V gene's germline CDR1 is SQVTM and CDR2 ANQGSEA. The CDR3 extends over 15 amino acids. The CDR3 spells CSVEDHLARYNEQFF. The CDR3 DNA reads as TGCAGCGTTGAAGACCATTTAGCGAGGTACAATGAGCAGTTCTTC.

This chain links TRBV6-6 with TRBJ2-7; D perhaps matches TRBD1 (5 bases). CDR1 MNHNY and CDR2 SVGAGI come from the germline V gene (reference sequence). Trimming removed 5 bases at V and 1 base at J, with 9 bases between. CDR3 length equals 13 residues. The CDR3 DNA reads as TGTGCCAGCAGTAGCGACAGATCCTACGAGCAGTACGTC. This translates into CASSSDRSYEQYV.

The V and J genes are TRBV27 and TRBJ2-3, with D perhaps TRBD2 (6 bases). The germline CDR1 and CDR2 sequences are MNHEY and SMNVEV (reference sequence). This CDR3 region has 15 residues. Trimming removed 3 bases from V and 0 bases from J, with 10 bases in between. CDR3 DNA sequence: TGTGCCAGCAGTTTCTTTGCGGGGAGCACAGATACGCAGTATTTT. This gives the protein CASSFFAGSTDTQYF.

The chain carries TRBV7-5 and TRBJ2-7; TRBD1, as called in the table, went unchecked against the DNA. TRBV7-5 is termed a pseudogene. This CDR3 has 16 residues. The CDR3: CARSPRDRGEPYEQYV. In nucleotides, the CDR3 is TGTGCCAGAAGCCCCAGGGACAGGGGTGAACCCTACGAGCAGTACGTC.

The chain employs TRBV4-2 and TRBJ1-2; D is ambiguous. From germline, CDR1 is LGHNA and CDR2 YNFKEQ. CDR3 length equals 15 residues. Trimming left V 0 bases short and J 8 bases short, with 16 bases between. The CDR3 is CASSQEIRGTSGYTF. For the CDR3, the DNA is TGTGCCAGCAGCCAAGAAATCAGAGGCACAAGCGGCTACACCTTC.

The chain combines TRBV6-5 with TRBJ2-1, with D possibly TRBD1 on 5 matching bases. Germline CDR1 reads MNHEY; CDR2 reads SVGAGI. The CDR3 has 13 residues. Trimming stripped 4 bases from V and 8 bases from J, with 12 bases between. DNA for the CDR3: TGTGCCAGCAGTTCCACCAGGGTGGATGAGCAGTTCTTC. It translates to CASSSTRVDEQFF.

The CDR3 sequence: CASSLGQGARIQYF. The CDR3 region has the DNA TGCGCCAGCAGCTTGGGACAGGGGGCGCGCATTCAGTACTTC. V gene TRBV5-1 combines with J gene TRBJ2-4, with 10 positions matching TRBD1. In germline, CDR1 is SGHRS, CDR2 YFSETQ. J was trimmed by 9 bases and V by 0 bases; bases with no gene match: 3. CDR3 length: 14 amino acids. Full variable domain (rest looked up from reference TRBV5-1 and TRBJ2-4): KAGVTQTPRYLIKTRGQQVTLSCSPISGHRSVSWYQQTPGQGLQFLFEYFSETQRNKGNFPGRFSGRQFSNSRSEMNVSTLELGDSALYLCASSLGQGARIQYFGAGTRLSVL.

This clone was recorded once. The chain employs TRBV10-3 and TRBJ1-4, with 7 bases matching TRBD1. The CDR3 contains 14 residues. Per the germline V gene, CDR1 is ENHRY and CDR2 is SYGVKD. J gave up 6 bases and V 3 bases, and 4 bases lay outside the gene matches. In nucleotides, the CDR3 is TGTGCCATCAGTGAAGGGGACAGAGATGAAAAACTGTTTTTT. The encoded protein is CAISEGDRDEKLFF.

J is TRBJ1-1 and V is TRBV5-1, with unresolved D. Trimming took off 0 bases at V and 2 bases at J, with 8 bases between the two ends. The CDR3 loop spans 14 amino acids. Per the germline V gene, CDR1 is SGHRS and CDR2 is YFSETQ. The CDR3 spells CASSLVSGNTEAFF. Written as DNA, the CDR3 is TGCGCCAGCAGCTTGGTGTCAGGTAACACTGAAGCTTTCTTT.

The CDR3, as DNA: TGTGCCAGCAGCCCGGGAGGGGGACGGGGGGCTCCGGAGACCCAGTACTTC. Its protein is CASSPGGGRGAPETQYF. The chain links TRBV11-2 to TRBJ2-5; 8 bases line up with TRBD2. V shed 5 bases, J shed 5 bases, and the junction held 16 bases outside the gene matches. This CDR3 is built from 17 residues. The germline CDR1 and CDR2 sequences are SGHAT and FQNNGV.

The rearrangement joins TRBV11-2 to TRBJ2-3, with 7 bases fitting TRBD2. V gave up 5 bases and J gave up 5 bases; unmatched junction bases: 10. Per the germline V gene, CDR1 is SGHAT and CDR2 is FQNNGV. There are 15 residues in the CDR3. Here the CDR3 reads CASSAIAGGGDTQYF. The CDR3 DNA reads TGTGCCAGCAGCGCGATAGCGGGTGGGGGAGATACGCAGTATTTT.

The gene calls are TRBV14 and TRBJ1-1, with TRBD1 matching over 7 bases. Germline loops: CDR1 SGHDN, CDR2 FVKESK. With 0 bases clipped from V and 9 bases from J, the junction kept 4 bases outside the gene matches. The CDR3 is 13 amino acids. The CDR3 DNA reads as TGTGCCAGCAGCCAAGATGAACAGGGGAAAGCTTTCTTT. It is translated as CASSQDEQGKAFF.

The genes are TRBV6-5 and TRBJ1-6, with D possibly being TRBD1 (5 bases). The germline CDR1 and CDR2 sequences are MNHEY and SVGAGI. The CDR3 consists of 15 residues. Deletions cut 6 bases from V and 8 bases from J, with 17 bases between. The CDR3 spells CASRNAVKQDSPLHF. The CDR3 DNA follows: TGTGCCAGCAGAAACGCAGTGAAACAGGATTCACCCCTCCACTTT.

The J gene is TRBJ1-1, the V gene TRBV6-1, with D hard to call. The CDR3 is 13 amino acids. CDR1 is MNHNS and CDR2 is SASEGT in the germline V gene. V was trimmed by 2 bases and J by 2 bases, leaving 6 bases between them. CDR3 DNA sequence: TGTGCCAGCAGTGAACAGATTAACACTGAAGCTTTCTTT. Translation: CASSEQINTEAFF.